This entry lists 10 T cell receptor beta chains sequenced from one sample in a study of T cells in Graves' hyperthyroidism and ophthalmopathy. Amplified TCR beta CDR3 regions came from RNA transcripts. TCR CDR3 underwent first-round RT-PCR with the HTBI primer set. TCRdb re-called the multiplex PCR reads through MiXCR, storing one row per CDR3 protein. The repertoire holds approximately 480,000 distinct CDR3 sequences, with under 25% as singletons. Sequencing input: blood. All receptors come from a man in his late teens or twenties with Graves' hyperthyroidism.

This clonotype was recorded a few times. The chain has TRBV7-8 and TRBJ2-7, with no clear D. The CDR3 totals 13 residues. The V and J ends lost 2 bases and 3 bases respectively, with 8 bases between them. CDR1 SGHVS and CDR2 FQNEAQ come from the germline V gene. The DNA for the CDR3 is TGTGCCAGCAGCTTATCCCCGAACTACGAGCAGTACGTC. This encodes CASSLSPNYEQYV.

The chain joins TRBV10-3 to TRBJ2-7; the D is unclear. V lost 6 bases to trimming and J lost 0 bases, with 12 bases between them. Germline assignment: CDR1 ENHRY and CDR2 SYGVKD. This CDR3 has 14 amino acids. CDR3 residues: CAIRGYGSSYEQYF. For the CDR3, the DNA is TGTGCCATCAGGGGTTATGGTAGCTCCTACGAGCAGTACTTC.

This sequence joins TRBV7-2 and TRBJ1-2; D is perhaps TRBD1 (5 bases). The CDR3 runs 14 residues. Per germline, CDR1 SGHTA and CDR2 FQGNSA. The V and J ends lost 5 bases and 0 bases respectively, with 10 bases between them. The CDR3 region has the DNA TGTGCCAGCAGCCTCGGGGCCCCTAACTATGGCTACACCTTC. It translates to CASSLGAPNYGYTF.

This clonotype was observed many times. The chain uses TRBV28 and TRBJ1-2, with TRBD1 matching over 8 bases. The trim removed 6 bases at V and 8 bases at J, leaving 8 bases unmatched. Germline V lookup: CDR1 MDHEN, CDR2 SYDVKM. The CDR3 length is 13 residues. The CDR3 sequence is CASRGQGREGYTF. CDR3 nucleotide sequence: TGTGCCAGCAGAGGACAGGGACGGGAAGGCTACACCTTC.

The rearrangement links TRBV20-1 to TRBJ2-5; possibly TRBD1 for D (6 bases). V lost 3 bases to trimming and J lost 2 bases, with 13 bases between them. Germline V gene sequence: CDR1 DFQATT, CDR2 SNEGSKA (reference sequence). The CDR3 runs 14 residues. The chain's CDR3 is CSARAWTDQETQYF. The CDR3 DNA follows: TGCAGTGCTAGGGCGTGGACAGATCAAGAGACCCAGTACTTC.

This clonotype was seen repeatedly, ten times or more. This chain connects TRBV5-1 to TRBJ1-1; D call uncertain. This CDR3 is built from 14 residues. The germline V and J ends were trimmed by 0 bases and 8 bases, with 14 bases remaining between them. Germline assignment: CDR1 SGHRS and CDR2 YFSETQ. CDR3 residues: CASSLAPQQPEAFF. The CDR3 DNA follows: TGCGCCAGCAGCTTGGCCCCCCAGCAACCAGAAGCTTTCTTT.

This clonotype was counted at least ten times. The chain recombines TRBV19 with TRBJ1-2; D unresolved. This CDR3 comprises 14 residues. The ends were cut back, 3 bases at V and 2 bases at J, with 10 bases in the middle. Germline CDR1 and CDR2: LNHDA and SQIVND (reference sequence). The CDR3 protein is CASSIPAGNYGYTF. The CDR3 DNA reads TGTGCCAGTAGTATCCCCGCCGGAAACTATGGCTACACCTTC. Complete variable domain (other parts from reference TRBV19 and TRBJ1-2): DGGITQSPKYLFRKEGQNVTLSCEQNLNHDAMYWYRQDPGQGLRLIYYSQIVNDFQKGDIAEGYSVSREKKESFPLTVTSAQKNPTAFYLCASSIPAGNYGYTFGSGTRLTVV.

This clonotype was observed at least ten times. The chain has TRBV28 and TRBJ2-7; perhaps TRBD2 as D (5 bases). Trimming shortened V by 2 bases and J by 3 bases, and 14 bases separated the two germline ends. Germline CDR1 MDHEN, CDR2 SYDVKM. The CDR3 has 15 residues. CDR3 sequence reads: CASSLRLRARYEQYF. CDR3 nucleotide sequence: TGTGCCAGCAGTTTAAGGTTGCGGGCTCGCTACGAGCAGTACTTC.

In its sample, this clonotype was seen many times. A read error may account for a junction end that differs from germline. The rearrangement joins TRBV6-1 to TRBJ1-5; perhaps TRBD1 as D (5 bases). The CDR3 totals 13 residues. The germline V gene encodes CDR1 MNHNS and CDR2 SASEGT. This CDR3 is CASGDSGNQPQHF. The DNA of the CDR3 is TGTGCCAGCGGTGACAGTGGCAATCAGCCCCAGCATTTT.

In its sample, this clonotype was seen a few times. The chain recombines TRBV30 with TRBJ1-1, with TRBD1 matching over 9 bases. Germline-derived CDR1 and CDR2 are GTSNPN and SVGIG (reference sequence). The CDR3 has 11 amino acids. V lost 0 bases, J lost 11 bases, and 1 base stayed unmatched. This chain's CDR3 is CAWSVGTGAFF. CDR3 sequence (DNA): TGTGCCTGGAGTGTAGGGACAGGGGCTTTCTTT.